Here is one TCR beta chain with its context. Its antigen remains unknown. The CDR3 sequence is 15 residues long. Germline V gene data show CDR1 as DFQATT and CDR2 as SNEGSKA (reference sequence). Trimming removed 3 bases from V and 4 bases from J, with 16 bases in between. Using immunoSEQ multiplex PCR, the repertoire was profiled, and TCRdb retains in-frame clones only, with some absent. The data show roughly 100,000 clones, about 94% seen once. This sample is part of a study of T cell responses to AZD1222 COVID-19 vaccine. Study findings and constraints: Spike-specific TCR breadth and depth rose after two AZD1222 doses.

This chain connects TRBV20-1 to TRBJ1-3; TRBD1 is a possible D gene (5 bases). Here the sequenced sample was peripheral blood, taken on day 0 of AZD1222 vaccination. This receptor was obtained from an adult in good health. CDR3 residues: CSASGQFLAGNTIYF. CDR3 coding DNA: TGCAGTGCTAGTGGACAATTCCTCGCCGGAAACACCATATATTTT.